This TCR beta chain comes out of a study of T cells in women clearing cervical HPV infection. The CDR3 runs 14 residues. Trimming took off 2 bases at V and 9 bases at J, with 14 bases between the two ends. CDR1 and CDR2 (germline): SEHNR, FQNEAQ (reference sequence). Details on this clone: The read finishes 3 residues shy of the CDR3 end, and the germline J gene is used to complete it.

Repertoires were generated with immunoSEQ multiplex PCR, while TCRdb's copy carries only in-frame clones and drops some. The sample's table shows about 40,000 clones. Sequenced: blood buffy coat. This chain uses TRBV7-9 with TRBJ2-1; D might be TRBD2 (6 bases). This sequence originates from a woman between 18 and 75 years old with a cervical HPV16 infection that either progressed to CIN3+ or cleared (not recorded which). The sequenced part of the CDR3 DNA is TGTGCCAGCAGCTTACAGAGGCAGGGAGGTGAG. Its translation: CASSLQRQGGE. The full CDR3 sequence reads CASSLQRQGGEQFF.